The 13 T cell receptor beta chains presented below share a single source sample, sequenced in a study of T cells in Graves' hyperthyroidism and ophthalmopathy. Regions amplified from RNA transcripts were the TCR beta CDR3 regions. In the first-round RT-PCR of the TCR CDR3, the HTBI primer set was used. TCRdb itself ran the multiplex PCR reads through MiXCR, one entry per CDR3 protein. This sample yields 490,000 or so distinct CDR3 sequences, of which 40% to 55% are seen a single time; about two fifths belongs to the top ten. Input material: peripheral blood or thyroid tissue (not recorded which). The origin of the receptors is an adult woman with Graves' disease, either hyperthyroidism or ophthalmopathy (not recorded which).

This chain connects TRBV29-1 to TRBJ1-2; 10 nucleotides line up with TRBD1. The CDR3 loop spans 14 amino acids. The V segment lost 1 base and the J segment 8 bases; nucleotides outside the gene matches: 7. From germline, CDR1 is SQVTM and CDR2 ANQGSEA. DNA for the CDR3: TGCAGCGTTGAAGCGACAGGGGGCTATTCGGGCTACACCTTC. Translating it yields CSVEATGGYSGYTF.

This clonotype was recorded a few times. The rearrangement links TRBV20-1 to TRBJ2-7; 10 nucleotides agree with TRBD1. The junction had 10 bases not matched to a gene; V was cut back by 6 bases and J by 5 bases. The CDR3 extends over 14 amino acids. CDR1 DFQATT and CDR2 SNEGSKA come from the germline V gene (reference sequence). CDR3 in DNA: TGCAGTGCAACGACAGGGGGCGCGTTCGACGAGCAGTACTTC. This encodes CSATTGGAFDEQYF.

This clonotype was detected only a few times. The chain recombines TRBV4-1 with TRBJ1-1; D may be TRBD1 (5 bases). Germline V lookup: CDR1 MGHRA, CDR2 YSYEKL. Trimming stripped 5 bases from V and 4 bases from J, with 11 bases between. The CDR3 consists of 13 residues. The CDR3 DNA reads TGCGCCAGCAGCTTGGGGGTCTTCACTGAAGCTTTCTTT. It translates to CASSLGVFTEAFF.

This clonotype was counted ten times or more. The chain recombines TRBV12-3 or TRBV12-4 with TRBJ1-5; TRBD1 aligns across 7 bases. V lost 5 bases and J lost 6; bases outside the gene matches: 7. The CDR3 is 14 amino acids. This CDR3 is CASSRSRGIQPQHF. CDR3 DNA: TGTGCCAGCAGTAGGAGCAGGGGGATTCAGCCCCAGCATTTT.

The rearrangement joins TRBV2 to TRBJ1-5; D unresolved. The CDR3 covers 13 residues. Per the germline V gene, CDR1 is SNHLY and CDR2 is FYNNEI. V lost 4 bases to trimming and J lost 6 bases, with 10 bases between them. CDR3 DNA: TGTGCCAGCAGTGCCGCAAAGGGTCAGCCCCAGCATTTT. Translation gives CASSAAKGQPQHF.

The CDR3 here is CASSQAGTGALFF. DNA for the CDR3: TGTGCCAGCAGCCAGGCCGGGACAGGGGCTCTGTTTTTT. This sequence joins TRBV14 and TRBJ2-2; 10 bases agree with TRBD1. The CDR3 covers 13 residues. V was clipped by 3 bases and J by 14 bases; unmatched bases: 6. Germline CDR1 SGHDN, CDR2 FVKESK.

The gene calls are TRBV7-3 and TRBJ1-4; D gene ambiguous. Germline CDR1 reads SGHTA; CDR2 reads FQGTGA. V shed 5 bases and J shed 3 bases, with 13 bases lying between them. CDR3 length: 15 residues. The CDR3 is CASSENAQSNEKLFF. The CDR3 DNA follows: TGTGCCAGCAGCGAAAACGCACAGTCTAATGAAAAACTGTTTTTT.

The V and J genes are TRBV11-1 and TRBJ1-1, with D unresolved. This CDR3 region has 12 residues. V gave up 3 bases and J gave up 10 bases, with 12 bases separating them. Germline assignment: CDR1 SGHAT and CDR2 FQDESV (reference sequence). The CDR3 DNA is TGTGCCAGCAGCTTCAGGATCGGTGGAGCTTTCTTT. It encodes CASSFRIGGAFF.

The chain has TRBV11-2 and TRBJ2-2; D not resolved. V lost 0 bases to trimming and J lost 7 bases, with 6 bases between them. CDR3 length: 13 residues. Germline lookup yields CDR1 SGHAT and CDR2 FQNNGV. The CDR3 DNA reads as TGTGCCAGCAGCTTAGATGATGACGGGGAGCTGTTTTTT. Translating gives CASSLDDDGELFF.

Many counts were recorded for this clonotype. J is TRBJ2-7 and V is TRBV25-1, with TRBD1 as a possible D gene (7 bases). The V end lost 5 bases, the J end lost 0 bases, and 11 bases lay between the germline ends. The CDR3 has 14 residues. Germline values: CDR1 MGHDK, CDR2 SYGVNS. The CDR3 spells CASSFQGGSYEQYF. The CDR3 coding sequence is TGTGCCAGCAGTTTTCAGGGGGGCTCCTACGAGCAGTACTTC.

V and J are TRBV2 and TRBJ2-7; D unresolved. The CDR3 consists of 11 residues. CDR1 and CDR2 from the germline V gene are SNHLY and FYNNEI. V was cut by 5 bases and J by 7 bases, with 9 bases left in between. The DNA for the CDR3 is TGTGCCAGCAGTTTGCGGTCGGAGCAGTACTTC. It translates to CASSLRSEQYF.

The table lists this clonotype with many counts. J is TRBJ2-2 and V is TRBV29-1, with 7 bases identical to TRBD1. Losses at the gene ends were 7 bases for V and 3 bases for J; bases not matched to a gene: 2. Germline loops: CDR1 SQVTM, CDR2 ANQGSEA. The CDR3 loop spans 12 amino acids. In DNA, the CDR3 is TGCAGCGCCGACAGGGACACCGGGGAGCTGTTTTTT. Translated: CSADRDTGELFF.

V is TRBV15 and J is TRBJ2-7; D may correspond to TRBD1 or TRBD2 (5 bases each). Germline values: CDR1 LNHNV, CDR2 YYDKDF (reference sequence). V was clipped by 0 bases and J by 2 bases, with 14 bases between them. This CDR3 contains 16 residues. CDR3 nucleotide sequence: TGTGCCACCAGCAGAGATAGGGCTAGCAGGGCCTACGAGCAGTACTTC. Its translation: CATSRDRASRAYEQYF.